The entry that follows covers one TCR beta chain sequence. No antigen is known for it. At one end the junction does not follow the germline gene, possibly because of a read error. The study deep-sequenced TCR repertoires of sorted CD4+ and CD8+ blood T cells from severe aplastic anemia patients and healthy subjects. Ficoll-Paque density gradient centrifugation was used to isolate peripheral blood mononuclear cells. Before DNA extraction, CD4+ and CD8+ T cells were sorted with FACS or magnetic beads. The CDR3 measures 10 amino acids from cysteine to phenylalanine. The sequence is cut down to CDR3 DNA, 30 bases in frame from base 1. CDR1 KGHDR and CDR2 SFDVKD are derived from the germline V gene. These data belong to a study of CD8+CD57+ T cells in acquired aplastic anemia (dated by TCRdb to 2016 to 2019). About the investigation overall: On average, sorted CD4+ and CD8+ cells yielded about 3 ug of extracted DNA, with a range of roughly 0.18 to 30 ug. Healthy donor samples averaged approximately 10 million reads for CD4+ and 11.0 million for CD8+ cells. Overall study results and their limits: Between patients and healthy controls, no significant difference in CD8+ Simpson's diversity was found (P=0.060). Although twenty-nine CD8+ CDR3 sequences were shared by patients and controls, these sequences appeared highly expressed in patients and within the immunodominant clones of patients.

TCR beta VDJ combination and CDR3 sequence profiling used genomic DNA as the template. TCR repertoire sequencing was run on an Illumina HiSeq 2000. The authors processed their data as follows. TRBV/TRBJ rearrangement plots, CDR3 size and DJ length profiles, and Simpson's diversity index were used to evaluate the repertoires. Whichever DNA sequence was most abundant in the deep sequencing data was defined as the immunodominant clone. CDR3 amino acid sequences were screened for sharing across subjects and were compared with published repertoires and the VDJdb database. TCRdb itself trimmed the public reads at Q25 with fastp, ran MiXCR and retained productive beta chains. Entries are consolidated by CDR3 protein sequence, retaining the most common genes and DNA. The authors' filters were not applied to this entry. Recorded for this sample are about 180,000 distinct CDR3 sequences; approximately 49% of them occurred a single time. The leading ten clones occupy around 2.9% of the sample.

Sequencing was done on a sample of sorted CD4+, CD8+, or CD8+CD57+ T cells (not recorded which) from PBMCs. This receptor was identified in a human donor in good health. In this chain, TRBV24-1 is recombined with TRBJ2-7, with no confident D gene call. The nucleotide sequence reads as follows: TGTGCCACGAGTGCCTCAGAGCAGTACTTC. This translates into CATSASEQYF.